The next 28 T cell receptor beta chains were all read from a single sample in a study of cytomegalovirus exposure and HLA in healthy donors (dated by TCRdb to 2017 to 2019). Libraries came from the immunoSEQ multiplex PCR assay. For the multiplex PCR, a mixture combining 60 forward primers for TCR Vbeta segments and 13 reverse primers for TCR Jbeta segments was used. The immuneACCESS repertoire file appears here via TCRdb, limited to in-frame rearrangements. These files lack a portion of the clones; in checked studies, under half of the deficit traces to unresolved V genes, and the cause of the others is not known. For this sample there are about 180,000 clones; roughly 87% appear just once. The ten biggest clones cover about 1.5% of the sample. The sample consisted of PBMCs. The receptors stem from a man in his forties in good health and CMV-seronegative.

This clone was picked up a small number of times. The rearrangement joins TRBV6-5 to TRBJ1-1, with D perhaps TRBD1 (5 bases). This CDR3 is built from 15 residues. V was trimmed by 0 bases and J by 5 bases, leaving 13 bases between them. Germline V gives CDR1 MNHEY, CDR2 SVGAGI. The CDR3 region is CASSYSPGQGTEAFF. CDR3 nucleotides: TGTGCCAGCAGTTACTCCCCAGGGCAGGGAACTGAAGCTTTCTTT.

This chain links TRBV5-8 with TRBJ1-1, with D possibly being TRBD1 (6 bases). Per the germline V gene, CDR1 is SGHTS and CDR2 is YDEGEE. The CDR3 has 15 residues. Between the trimmed V and J ends, which lost 0 bases and 4 bases, there was a span of 13 bases. The CDR3 coding sequence is TGTGCCAGCAGCTTGGGGGGGCAAGTTCGCACTGAAGCTTTCTTT. Translated: CASSLGGQVRTEAFF.

The chain has TRBV7-3 and TRBJ2-5, with D possibly TRBD2 on 5 matching bases. There are 13 residues in the CDR3. Germline V CDR1 and CDR2: SGHTA, FQGTGA. Trimming removed 5 bases from V and 3 bases from J, with 10 bases in between. The CDR3 nucleotides read TGTGCCAGCAGCCCCCGGGGAGAAGAGACCCAGTACTTC. Its translation is CASSPRGEETQYF.

The gene calls are TRBV7-9 and TRBJ1-3, with D possibly matching TRBD1 (5 bases). The CDR3 covers 14 residues. In germline, CDR1 is SEHNR, CDR2 FQNEAQ (reference sequence). Trimming removed 3 bases at V and 2 bases at J, with 8 bases between. CDR3 nucleotide sequence: TGTGCCAGCAGCTTTAGGGGTGCTGGAAACACCATATATTTT. It translates to CASSFRGAGNTIYF.

J is TRBJ1-2 and V is TRBV4-1; 9 positions agree with TRBD1. V was clipped by 1 base and J by 8 bases; unmatched bases: 14. This CDR3 contains 17 residues. Germline loops: CDR1 MGHRA, CDR2 YSYEKL. Written as DNA, the CDR3 is TGCGCCAGCAGCCAAGCTGGACGGGACAGGGAATTGGGAGGCTACACCTTC. It translates to CASSQAGRDRELGGYTF.

The chain has TRBV27 and TRBJ1-5, with 8 bases fitting TRBD1. Trimming cost V 6 bases and J 7 bases; bases outside gene matches: 8. Per germline, CDR1 MNHEY and CDR2 SMNVEV (reference sequence). The CDR3 has 14 residues. The CDR3 DNA sequence: TGTGCCAGCAGCTTCGGACAGGGCGGACAGCCCCAGCATTTT. Protein sequence: CASSFGQGGQPQHF.

This clone was seen just once. V and J are TRBV28 and TRBJ2-7; 7 nucleotides align to TRBD2. CDR1 and CDR2 from the germline V gene are MDHEN and SYDVKM. This CDR3 is 14 amino acids long. V was pared by 5 bases and J by 6 bases, with 10 bases of the junction left unmatched. CDR3 loop: CASSHRLASGEQYF. The CDR3 DNA follows: TGTGCCAGCAGTCATAGACTAGCTTCAGGCGAGCAGTACTTC.

This sequence joins TRBV14 and TRBJ2-5, with 8 positions matching TRBD2. V gave up 1 base and J gave up 1 base; unmatched junction bases: 8. The CDR3 runs 17 residues. Germline assignment: CDR1 SGHDN and CDR2 FVKESK. The CDR3 here is CASSQARTSRVQETQYF. CDR3 DNA sequence: TGTGCCAGCAGCCAAGCTAGGACTAGCCGGGTCCAAGAGACCCAGTACTTC.

The V gene is TRBV19, the J gene TRBJ1-2, with a possible D match to TRBD1 (5 bases). The CDR3 extends over 15 amino acids. CDR1 LNHDA and CDR2 SQIVND come from the germline V gene (reference sequence). Trimming removed 4 bases from V and 0 bases from J, with 12 bases in between. Here the CDR3 reads CASSSWGEANYGYTF. In DNA form, the CDR3 reads TGTGCCAGTAGTAGCTGGGGCGAAGCTAACTATGGCTACACCTTC.

This chain links TRBV19 with TRBJ2-2; 7 bases fit TRBD1. From germline, CDR1 is LNHDA and CDR2 SQIVND (reference sequence). The V segment lost 6 bases and the J segment 1 base; nucleotides outside the gene matches: 8. The CDR3 extends over 16 amino acids. The CDR3 loop reads CASSRIGTVNTGELFF. The CDR3 coding sequence is TGTGCCAGTAGCCGGATCGGGACAGTGAACACCGGGGAGCTGTTTTTT.

This sequence joins TRBV28 and TRBJ2-5; TRBD1 is a possible D gene (6 bases). This CDR3 is built from 20 residues. The germline CDR1 and CDR2 sequences are MDHEN and SYDVKM. The V end was cut by 6 bases, the J end by 3 bases, with 32 bases between. CDR3 region: CASSFPYQGPGFGTKETQYF. The CDR3 bases are TGTGCCAGCAGCTTCCCTTACCAGGGGCCTGGCTTCGGTACTAAAGAGACCCAGTACTTC.

The chain joins TRBV29-1 to TRBJ2-5, with a tentative D call TRBD1 (6 bases). This CDR3 has 15 residues. The ends were cut back, 8 bases at V and 5 bases at J, with 24 bases in the middle. Germline CDR1 reads SQVTM; CDR2 reads ANQGSEA. The CDR3 here is CSSFRGINPGETQYF. The CDR3 nucleotides are TGCAGCTCCTTTAGGGGGATTAACCCCGGGGAGACCCAGTACTTC.

The chain has TRBV19 and TRBJ2-2; 9 nucleotides agree with TRBD1. Unmatched junction bases numbered 2, after V lost 5 bases and J lost 1 base. Germline V gives CDR1 LNHDA, CDR2 SQIVND (reference sequence). This CDR3 is built from 15 residues. CDR3 nucleotide sequence: TGTGCCAGTAGTCCGGACAGGGGGAACACCGGGGAGCTGTTTTTT. Residues: CASSPDRGNTGELFF.

The rearrangement links TRBV2 to TRBJ1-2; D is perhaps TRBD1 (5 bases). CDR1 is SNHLY and CDR2 is FYNNEI in the germline V gene. CDR3 size: 12 residues. Trimming shortened V by 4 bases and J by 7 bases, and 10 bases separated the two germline ends. The chain's CDR3 is CASSGLRGGYTF. CDR3 nucleotides: TGTGCCAGCAGTGGGTTAAGGGGTGGCTACACCTTC.

The chain has TRBV18 and TRBJ1-1, with D maybe TRBD1 (6 bases). Germline V gene lookup returns CDR1 KGHSH and CDR2 LQKENI. V lost 3 bases and J 0 bases, leaving 8 bases between the germline ends. The CDR3 loop spans 14 amino acids. In nucleotides, the CDR3 is TGTGCCAGCTCACCGGACAGTTTGAACACTGAAGCTTTCTTT. Translated: CASSPDSLNTEAFF.

The chain combines TRBV27 with TRBJ2-5; 9 nucleotides line up with TRBD1. Per germline, CDR1 MNHEY and CDR2 SMNVEV (reference sequence). The CDR3 covers 15 residues. Trimming at V came to 2 bases and at J to 7 bases, leaving 8 bases not matched to a gene. The CDR3, as DNA: TGTGCCAGCAGTTTACAGGACAGGGGCCCGGGGACCCAGTACTTC. It specifies CASSLQDRGPGTQYF.

The V and J genes are TRBV18 and TRBJ1-1; D not resolved. Trimming removed 5 bases at V and 8 bases at J, with 15 bases between. The CDR3 has 13 residues. CDR1 and CDR2 (germline): KGHSH, LQKENI. For the CDR3, the DNA is TGTGCCAGCTCATCGCAAAGGGAGGCCGAAGCTTTCTTT. Translated, it gives CASSSQREAEAFF. The variable domain in full, completed from reference TRBV18 and TRBJ1-1, reads NAGVMQNPRHLVRRRGQEARLRCSPMKGHSHVYWYRQLPEEGLKFMVYLQKENIIDESGMPKERFSAEFPKEGPSILRIQQVVRGDSAAYFCASSSQREAEAFFGQGTRLTVV.

This clone was seen once. The V and J genes are TRBV7-8 and TRBJ1-2; D is unresolved. Per the germline V gene, CDR1 is SGHVS and CDR2 is FQNEAQ. V was clipped by 1 base and J by 8 bases, with 11 bases between them. CDR3 length: 13 residues. The CDR3 here is CASSLEFYRGYTF. CDR3 bases: TGTGCCAGCAGCTTAGAATTTTATCGGGGCTACACCTTC.

The genes are TRBV5-1 and TRBJ2-7; TRBD1 aligns across 8 bases. Looked up from germline, CDR1 is SGHRS and CDR2 is YFSETQ. The CDR3 totals 16 residues. V shed 1 base and J 2 bases; nucleotides not matched to a gene: 8. DNA of the CDR3: TGCGCCAGCAGCTTGCGCGGACAGGGACCACCCTACGAGCAGTACTTC. This gives the protein CASSLRGQGPPYEQYF.

This chain joins TRBV7-9 and TRBJ2-1; 7 bases line up with TRBD2. Germline V gene lookup returns CDR1 SEHNR and CDR2 FQNEAQ (reference sequence). The CDR3 extends over 16 amino acids. The V segment lost 2 bases and the J segment 4 bases; nucleotides outside the gene matches: 8. CDR3 in DNA: TGTGCCAGCAGCTTATGGGAGGGGACTCCATACAATGAGCAGTTCTTC. Translation: CASSLWEGTPYNEQFF.

The chain carries TRBV7-3 and TRBJ2-3; 16 bases line up with TRBD2. The CDR3 covers 14 residues. Losses at the gene ends were 5 bases for V and 13 bases for J; bases not matched to a gene: 6. CDR1 is SGHTA and CDR2 is FQGTGA in the germline V gene. The CDR3 region has the DNA TGTGCCAGCAGCCCCGGGACTAGCGGGGGGGCCAAGTATTTT. Protein product: CASSPGTSGGAKYF.

This clone turned up a few times. Other DNA sequences in the same sample also yield this CDR3. The J gene is TRBJ2-3, the V gene TRBV9; 12 bases align to TRBD1. With V trimmed by 3 bases and J by 5 bases, 7 bases remained unmatched. The CDR3 loop spans 16 amino acids. Germline V gives CDR1 SGDLS, CDR2 YYNGEE. The CDR3 bases are TGTGCCAGCAGCGCGAGGGACAGGGGGCAGGGAGATACGCAGTATTTT. Its protein product is CASSARDRGQGDTQYF.

This sequence joins TRBV4-1 and TRBJ1-5; D uncertain. This CDR3 region has 14 residues. V was cut by 5 bases and J by 0 bases, with 8 bases left in between. Germline V gene data show CDR1 as MGHRA and CDR2 as YSYEKL. The CDR3: CASSAGYSNQPQHF. CDR3 bases: TGCGCCAGCAGCGCCGGGTATAGCAATCAGCCCCAGCATTTT.

This chain connects TRBV19 to TRBJ2-4; maybe TRBD1 (5 bases). The CDR3 contains 16 residues. The V end was cut by 5 bases, the J end by 0 bases, with 14 bases between. CDR1 LNHDA and CDR2 SQIVND come from the germline V gene (reference sequence). This CDR3 is CASSPSLGVAKNIQYF. The CDR3 DNA reads as TGTGCCAGTAGTCCCTCTTTAGGGGTAGCCAAAAACATTCAGTACTTC.

To note about this clone: Within the sample, other DNA sequences also encode this same CDR3. This chain links TRBV7-9 with TRBJ1-1, with unresolved D. Deletions cut 3 bases from V and 0 bases from J, with 2 bases between. CDR3 length: 12 residues. CDR1 SEHNR and CDR2 FQNEAQ come from the germline V gene (reference sequence). Here the CDR3 DNA reads TGTGCCAGCAGCTTCATGAACACTGAAGCTTTCTTT. Translated, it gives CASSFMNTEAFF.

This clone was recorded only once. The V call is TRBV30, the J call TRBJ1-2, with 8 bases identical to TRBD1. CDR3 length: 14 residues. The germline CDR1 and CDR2 sequences are GTSNPN and SVGIG (reference sequence). V shed 1 base and J 4 bases; nucleotides not matched to a gene: 5. The CDR3: CAWSAGQGFYGYTF. The CDR3 nucleotides read TGTGCCTGGAGTGCCGGACAGGGATTCTATGGCTACACCTTC. The entire variable domain, with the rest obtained from reference TRBV30 and TRBJ1-2, is as follows: SQTIHQWPATLVQPVGSPLSLECTVEGTSNPNLYWYRQAAGRGLQLLFYSVGIGQISSEVPQNLSASRPQDRQFILSSKKLLLSDSGFYLCAWSAGQGFYGYTFGSGTRLTVV.

The chain has TRBV27 and TRBJ1-6; D unclear. The germline gives CDR1 MNHEY, CDR2 SMNVEV (reference sequence). The CDR3 has 17 amino acids. Between the trimmed V and J ends, which lost 0 bases and 0 bases, there was a span of 9 bases. CDR3 sequence (DNA): TGTGCCAGCAGTTTATCGTGGAGGAGCTCCTATAATTCACCCCTCCACTTT. Amino acids: CASSLSWRSSYNSPLHF.

Only one count was recorded for this clone. This chain joins TRBV4-2 and TRBJ2-7, with D possibly TRBD1 on 6 matching bases. V was pared by 0 bases and J by 3 bases, with 15 bases between. The CDR3 loop spans 16 amino acids. Germline values: CDR1 LGHNA, CDR2 YNFKEQ. The CDR3 coding sequence is TGTGCCAGCAGCCAAGAACTGGTAAACAGGGTCTACGAGCAGTACTTC. Its protein product is CASSQELVNRVYEQYF.